This T cell receptor (beta chain) was sequenced during a study of T cell changes during pregnancy in multiple sclerosis. Profiled with immunoSEQ multiplex PCR; TCRdb holds only in-frame clones, not every one. This table holds about 48,000 clones, approximately 92% found once. The CDR3 loop spans 17 amino acids. The V segment lost 5 bases and the J segment 5 bases; nucleotides outside the gene matches: 9. CDR1 is KGHSH, CDR2 LQKENI, per germline. Sequences were derived from CD4+ T cells from peripheral blood mononuclear cells, sampled in the second trimester of pregnancy. The V gene is TRBV18, the J gene TRBJ1-6; 10 nucleotides agree with TRBD1. This TCR was recovered from a female donor in good health, enrolled as a control in a pregnancy study. The CDR3 sequence is CASSATAGTGDNSPLHF. The DNA of the CDR3 is TGTGCCAGCTCAGCAACCGCCGGGACAGGGGATAATTCACCCCTCCACTTT.